The source of this T cell receptor beta chain is a study of early stage breast cancer tumors. Study findings and constraints: Most shared enriched TCRB sequences were commonly generated ones.

Assay used: immunoSEQ multiplex PCR; TCRdb lists only in-frame clones, some missing. The sample has about 53,000 clones, approximately 90% seen once. In germline, CDR1 is LNHNV, CDR2 YYDKDF (reference sequence). V shed 3 bases, J shed 4 bases, and the junction held 5 bases outside the gene matches. CDR3 length: 14 amino acids. Concerning this clone itself: Its antigen is as yet unknown.

The V call is TRBV15, the J call TRBJ1-2; 7 nucleotides match TRBD1. The sequence was obtained from an older person with breast cancer. The material sequenced was blood. The CDR3 DNA is TGTGCCACCAGCAGGAATGACAGGGCCTATGGCTACACCTTC. It is translated as CATSRNDRAYGYTF.